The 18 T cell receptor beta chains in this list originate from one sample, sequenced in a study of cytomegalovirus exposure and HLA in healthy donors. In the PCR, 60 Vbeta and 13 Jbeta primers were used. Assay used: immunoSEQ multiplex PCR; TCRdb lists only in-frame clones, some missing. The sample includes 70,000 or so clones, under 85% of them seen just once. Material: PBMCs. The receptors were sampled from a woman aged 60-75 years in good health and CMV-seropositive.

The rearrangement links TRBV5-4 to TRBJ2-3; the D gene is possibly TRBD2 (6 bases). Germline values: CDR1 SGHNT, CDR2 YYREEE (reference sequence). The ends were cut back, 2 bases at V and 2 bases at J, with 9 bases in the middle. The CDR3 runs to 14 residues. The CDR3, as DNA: TGTGCCAGCAGCTTCCGGGAGCACACAGATACGCAGTATTTT. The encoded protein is CASSFREHTDTQYF.

Here the CDR3 reads CASSLGDRGSDTQYF. Here the CDR3 DNA reads TGCGCCAGCAGCTTGGGGGACAGGGGGTCTGATACGCAGTATTTT. The rearrangement uses TRBV5-1 and TRBJ2-3; 11 bases line up with TRBD1. This CDR3 has 15 residues. The germline V gene has CDR1 SGHRS and CDR2 YFSETQ. Trimming at V came to 0 bases and at J to 6 bases, leaving 3 bases not matched to a gene.

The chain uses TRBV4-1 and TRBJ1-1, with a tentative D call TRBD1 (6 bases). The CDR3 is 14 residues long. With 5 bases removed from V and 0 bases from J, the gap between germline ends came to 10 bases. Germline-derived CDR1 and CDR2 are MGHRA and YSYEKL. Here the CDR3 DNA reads TGCGCCAGCAGCTGGACAGATTTGAACACTGAAGCTTTCTTT. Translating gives CASSWTDLNTEAFF.

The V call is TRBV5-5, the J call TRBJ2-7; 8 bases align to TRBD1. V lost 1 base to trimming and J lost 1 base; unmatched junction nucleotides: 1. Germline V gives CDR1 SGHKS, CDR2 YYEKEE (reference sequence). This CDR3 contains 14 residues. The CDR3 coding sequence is TGTGCCAGCAGCTTGAGACAGGGGTCCTACGAGCAGTACTTC. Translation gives CASSLRQGSYEQYF.

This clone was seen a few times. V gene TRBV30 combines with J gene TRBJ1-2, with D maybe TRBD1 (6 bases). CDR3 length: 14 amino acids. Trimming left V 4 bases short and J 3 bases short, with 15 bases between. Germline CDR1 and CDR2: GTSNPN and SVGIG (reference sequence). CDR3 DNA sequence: TGTGCCTGGACCCTCGGGGGGGCGGACTATGGCTACACCTTC. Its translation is CAWTLGGADYGYTF.

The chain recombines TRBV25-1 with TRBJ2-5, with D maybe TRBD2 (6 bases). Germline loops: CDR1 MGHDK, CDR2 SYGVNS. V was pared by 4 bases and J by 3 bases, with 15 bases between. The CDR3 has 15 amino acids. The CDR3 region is CASSGMTGAEETQYF. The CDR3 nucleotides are TGTGCCAGCAGTGGGATGACGGGAGCGGAAGAGACCCAGTACTTC.

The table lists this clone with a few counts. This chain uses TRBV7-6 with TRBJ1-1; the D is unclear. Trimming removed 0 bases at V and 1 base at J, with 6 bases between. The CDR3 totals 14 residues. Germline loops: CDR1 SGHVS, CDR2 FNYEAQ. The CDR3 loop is CASSLAGPNTEAFF. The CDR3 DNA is TGTGCCAGCAGCTTAGCGGGCCCGAACACTGAAGCTTTCTTT.

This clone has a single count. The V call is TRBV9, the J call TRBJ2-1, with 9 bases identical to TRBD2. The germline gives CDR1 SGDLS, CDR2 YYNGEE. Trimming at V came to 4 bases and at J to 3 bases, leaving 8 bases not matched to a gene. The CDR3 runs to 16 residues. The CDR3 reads CASSLRTSELYNEQFF. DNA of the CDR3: TGTGCCAGCAGCTTACGGACTAGCGAACTCTACAATGAGCAGTTCTTC.

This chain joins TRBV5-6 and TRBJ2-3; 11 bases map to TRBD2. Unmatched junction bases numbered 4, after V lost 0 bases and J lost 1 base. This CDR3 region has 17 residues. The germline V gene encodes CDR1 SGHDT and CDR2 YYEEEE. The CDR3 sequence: CASSLEIAGGRTDTQYF. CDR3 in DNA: TGTGCCAGCAGCTTGGAAATAGCGGGGGGGCGCACAGATACGCAGTATTTT.

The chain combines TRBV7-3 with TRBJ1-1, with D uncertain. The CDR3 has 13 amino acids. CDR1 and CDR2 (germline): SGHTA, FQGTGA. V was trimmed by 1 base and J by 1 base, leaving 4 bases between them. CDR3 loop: CASSLRRNTEAFF. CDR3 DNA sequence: TGTGCCAGCAGCTTAAGGAGGAACACTGAAGCTTTCTTT. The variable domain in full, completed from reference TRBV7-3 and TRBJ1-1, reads GAGVSQTPSNKVTEKGKYVELRCDPISGHTALYWYRQSLGQGPEFLIYFQGTGAADDSGLPNDRFFAVRPEGSVSTLKIQRTERGDSAVYLCASSLRRNTEAFFGQGTRLTVV.

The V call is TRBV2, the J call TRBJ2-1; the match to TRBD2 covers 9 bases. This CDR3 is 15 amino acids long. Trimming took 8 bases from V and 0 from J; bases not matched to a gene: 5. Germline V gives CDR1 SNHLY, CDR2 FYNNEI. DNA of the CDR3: TGTGCCAGCTCCGAGCGGGGGGCCTCCTACAATGAGCAGTTCTTC. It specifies CASSERGASYNEQFF.

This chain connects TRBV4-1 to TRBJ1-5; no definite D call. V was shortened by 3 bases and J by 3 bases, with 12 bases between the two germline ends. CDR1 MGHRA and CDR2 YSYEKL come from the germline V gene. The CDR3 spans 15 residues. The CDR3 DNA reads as TGCGCCAGCAGCCAGGCAGAAAATCCCAATCAGCCCCAGCATTTT. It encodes CASSQAENPNQPQHF.

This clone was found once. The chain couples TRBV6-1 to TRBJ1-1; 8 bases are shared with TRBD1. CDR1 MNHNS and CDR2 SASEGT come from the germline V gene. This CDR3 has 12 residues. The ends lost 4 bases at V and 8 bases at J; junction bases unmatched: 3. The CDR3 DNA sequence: TGTGCCAGCAGTGTATGGGACAGGGAAGCTTTCTTT. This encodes CASSVWDREAFF.

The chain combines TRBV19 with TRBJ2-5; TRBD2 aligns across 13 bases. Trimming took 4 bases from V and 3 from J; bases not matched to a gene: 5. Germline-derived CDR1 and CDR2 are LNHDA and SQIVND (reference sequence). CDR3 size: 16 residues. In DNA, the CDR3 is TGTGCCAGTAGTAGCAAACTAGCGGGGGGGAAAGAGACCCAGTACTTC. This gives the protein CASSSKLAGGKETQYF.

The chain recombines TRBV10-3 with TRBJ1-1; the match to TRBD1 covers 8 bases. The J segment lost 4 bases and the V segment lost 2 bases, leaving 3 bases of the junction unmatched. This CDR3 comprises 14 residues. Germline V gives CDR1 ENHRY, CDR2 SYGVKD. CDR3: CAISEDTGGTEAFF. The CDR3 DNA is TGTGCCATCAGTGAGGATACAGGGGGCACTGAAGCTTTCTTT.

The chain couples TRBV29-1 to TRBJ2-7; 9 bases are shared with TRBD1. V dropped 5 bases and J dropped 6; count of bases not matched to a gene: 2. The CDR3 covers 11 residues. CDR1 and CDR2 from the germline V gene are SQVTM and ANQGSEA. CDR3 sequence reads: CSVNRGREQYF. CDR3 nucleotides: TGCAGCGTTAACAGGGGGCGCGAGCAGTACTTC.

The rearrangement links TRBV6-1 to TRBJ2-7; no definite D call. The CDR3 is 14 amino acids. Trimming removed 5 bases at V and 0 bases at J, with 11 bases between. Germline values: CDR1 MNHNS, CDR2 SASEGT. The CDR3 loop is CASSKRDYSYEQYF. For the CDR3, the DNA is TGTGCCAGCAGTAAGCGAGATTACTCCTACGAGCAGTACTTC.

CDR3 sequence: CASSLSGDSQNGYTF. CDR3 nucleotide sequence: TGCGCCAGCAGCTTGTCGGGGGATTCCCAAAATGGCTACACCTTC. The chain couples TRBV5-1 to TRBJ1-2; D perhaps matches TRBD1 (5 bases). Deletions cut 1 base from V and 6 bases from J, with 16 bases between. This CDR3 is 15 amino acids long. Looked up from germline, CDR1 is SGHRS and CDR2 is YFSETQ.